This T cell receptor (beta chain) was profiled in a study of CD8 T cells in ankylosing spondylitis. Study results and limitations: Within ankylosing spondylitis blood, a TCR beta motif made up of roughly eight highly homologous variants appeared to be characteristic.

Using its own MiXCR run on the 5' RACE reads, TCRdb lists one record per CDR3 protein. Seen here are 250,000 to 400,000 distinct CDR3 sequences, roughly 10% observed once, and the top ten hold roughly 9.1%. CDR1 is GTSNPN and CDR2 is SVGIG in the germline V gene (reference sequence). V gave up 5 bases and J gave up 2 bases, with 18 bases separating them. This CDR3 has 15 amino acids. This clonotype was detected a few times. Its specificity is not known. This sequence originates from a female donor with ankylosing spondylitis or in good health (not recorded which). Sequenced input: blood, either unsorted or a sorted T cell fraction (not recorded which). The chain has TRBV30 and TRBJ1-2; D unresolved. The CDR3 sequence is CAWGRGSSPNYGYTF. The DNA for the CDR3 is TGTGCCTGGGGGAGAGGAAGCTCCCCCAACTATGGCTACACCTTC.